Listed below are T cell receptor beta chains from one sample, sequenced in a study of cytomegalovirus exposure and HLA in healthy donors. TCRdb keeps only in-frame clones here, not all; method: immunoSEQ multiplex PCR. Of a few hundred thousand clones listed, under 80% are singletons. The sequenced material came from PBMCs. The source of these receptors is a female donor in good health and CMV-seronegative. Both conserved end residues are part of each CDR3. Each record gives: J gene, clone size, V gene, D gene, CDR3 protein, CDR3 DNA. The D gene is left open where the match is weak. Rows may omit the clone size; those that give it use once, few, many or a size class.

j_call: TRBJ2-7
clone_size: NA
v_call: TRBV5-4
d_call: TRBD1
cdr3_aa: CASRTDRVSEQYF
cdr3_nt: TGTGCCAGCCGGACGGACAGGGTGAGCGAGCAGTACTTC

j_call: TRBJ2-2
clone_size: NA
v_call: TRBV11-2
d_call: NA
cdr3_aa: CASSLVGGTGTGELFF
cdr3_nt: TGTGCCAGCAGCTTAGTGGGCGGGACGGGCACCGGGGAGCTGTTTTTT

j_call: TRBJ2-5
clone_size: NA
v_call: TRBV9
d_call: TRBD2
cdr3_aa: CASSVGTSGTNTQYF
cdr3_nt: TGTGCCAGCAGCGTCGGGACTAGCGGGACCAATACCCAGTACTTC

j_call: TRBJ1-3
clone_size: NA
v_call: TRBV5-4
d_call: TRBD1
cdr3_aa: CASSLRTGTSGNTIYF
cdr3_nt: TGTGCCAGCAGCCTCCGGACAGGAACCTCCGGAAACACCATATATTTT

j_call: TRBJ2-5
clone_size: NA
v_call: TRBV12-5
d_call: NA
cdr3_aa: CASGLGYGQETQYF
cdr3_nt: TGTGCTAGTGGTTTGGGGTACGGCCAAGAGACCCAGTACTTC

j_call: TRBJ1-2
clone_size: NA
v_call: TRBV7-9
d_call: TRBD1
cdr3_aa: CASSFQGDYGYTF
cdr3_nt: TGTGCCAGCAGCTTTCAGGGGGACTATGGCTACACCTTC

j_call: TRBJ2-5
clone_size: once
v_call: TRBV5-6
d_call: NA
cdr3_aa: CASSLRDRDIQYF
cdr3_nt: TGTGCCAGCAGCTTGAGGGACCGGGACATCCAGTACTTC

j_call: TRBJ2-1
clone_size: few
v_call: TRBV2
d_call: NA
cdr3_aa: CASSIGYNEQFF
cdr3_nt: TGTGCCAGCAGTATCGGGTACAATGAGCAGTTCTTC

j_call: TRBJ2-4
clone_size: few
v_call: TRBV10-3
d_call: TRBD2
cdr3_aa: CAISLGGSSPIQYF
cdr3_nt: TGTGCCATCAGTCTCGGCGGGAGTTCCCCCATTCAGTACTTC

j_call: TRBJ2-5
clone_size: NA
v_call: TRBV9
d_call: TRBD2
cdr3_aa: CASSVRGEETQYF
cdr3_nt: TGTGCCAGCAGCGTCCGGGGGGAAGAGACCCAGTACTTC

j_call: TRBJ1-2
clone_size: NA
v_call: TRBV28
d_call: NA
cdr3_aa: CASSFIWTGGYTF
cdr3_nt: TGTGCCAGCAGTTTCATCTGGACGGGAGGCTACACCTTC

j_call: TRBJ2-7
clone_size: few
v_call: TRBV6-1
d_call: TRBD2
cdr3_aa: CASSLLAVPNEQYF
cdr3_nt: TGTGCCAGCAGCTTGCTAGCGGTGCCCAACGAGCAGTACTTC

j_call: TRBJ1-2
clone_size: NA
v_call: TRBV7-8
d_call: NA
cdr3_aa: CASSPNFPTSNYGYTF
cdr3_nt: TGTGCCAGCAGCCCTAATTTCCCCACTTCTAACTATGGCTACACCTTC

j_call: TRBJ2-1
clone_size: NA
v_call: TRBV7-9
d_call: NA
cdr3_aa: CASSLEDRWFF
cdr3_nt: TGTGCCAGCAGCTTAGAGGACAGATGGTTCTTC

j_call: TRBJ2-3
clone_size: NA
v_call: TRBV18
d_call: TRBD2
cdr3_aa: CASSPLAGGSTDTQYF
cdr3_nt: TGTGCCAGCTCACCTCTAGCGGGAGGTAGCACAGATACGCAGTATTTT

j_call: TRBJ2-1
clone_size: few
v_call: TRBV5-1
d_call: TRBD2
cdr3_aa: CASSTAGGDLEQFF
cdr3_nt: TGCGCCAGCAGTACAGCGGGAGGGGACTTGGAGCAGTTCTTC

j_call: TRBJ2-1
clone_size: NA
v_call: TRBV5-1
d_call: TRBD1
cdr3_aa: CASSSDRGRNNEQFF
cdr3_nt: TGCGCCAGCAGCTCGGACAGGGGGAGGAACAATGAGCAGTTCTTC

j_call: TRBJ1-5
clone_size: NA
v_call: TRBV6-1
d_call: NA
cdr3_aa: CASSEIEQRRNQPQHF
cdr3_nt: TGTGCCAGCAGTGAAATAGAGCAGAGGCGAAATCAGCCCCAGCATTTT

j_call: TRBJ1-2
clone_size: NA
v_call: TRBV7-9
d_call: TRBD1
cdr3_aa: CASSLDPGQGHPYGYTF
cdr3_nt: TGTGCCAGCAGCTTAGACCCCGGACAGGGGCATCCCTATGGCTACACCTTC

j_call: TRBJ2-4
clone_size: NA
v_call: TRBV5-5
d_call: TRBD1
cdr3_aa: CASSLDDRGSKNIQYF
cdr3_nt: TGTGCCAGCAGCTTGGACGACAGGGGCTCGAAAAACATTCAGTACTTC

j_call: TRBJ2-7
clone_size: NA
v_call: TRBV5-6
d_call: NA
cdr3_aa: CASSFKGGATFTQYF
cdr3_nt: TGTGCCAGCAGTTTCAAGGGGGGGGCGACCTTCACGCAGTACTTC

j_call: TRBJ1-5
clone_size: NA
v_call: TRBV5-1
d_call: NA
cdr3_aa: CASSHGTPSNQPQHF
cdr3_nt: TGCGCCAGCAGCCACGGGACACCCAGCAATCAGCCCCAGCATTTT

j_call: TRBJ2-7
clone_size: NA
v_call: TRBV27
d_call: TRBD2
cdr3_aa: CASSSGSSGLSSYEQYF
cdr3_nt: TGTGCCAGCAGTTCTGGGAGTAGCGGGCTTTCTTCCTACGAGCAGTACTTC

j_call: TRBJ2-7
clone_size: NA
v_call: TRBV27
d_call: TRBD2
cdr3_aa: CASTLREGLGEQYF
cdr3_nt: TGTGCCAGCACACTAAGGGAGGGACTGGGCGAGCAGTACTTC

j_call: TRBJ1-1
clone_size: NA
v_call: TRBV6-1
d_call: TRBD1
cdr3_aa: CASSAPGWDRGFVLKTEAFF
cdr3_nt: TGTGCCAGCAGTGCCCCAGGCTGGGACAGAGGATTTGTACTCAAGACTGAAGCTTTCTTT

j_call: TRBJ2-7
clone_size: NA
v_call: TRBV5-1
d_call: TRBD1
cdr3_aa: CASSLGQGRSYEQYF
cdr3_nt: TGCGCCAGCAGCTTGGGACAGGGGAGGTCCTACGAGCAGTACTTC

j_call: TRBJ1-3
clone_size: NA
v_call: TRBV5-6
d_call: NA
cdr3_aa: CASSFSSGNTIYF
cdr3_nt: TGTGCCAGCAGCTTCTCCTCTGGAAACACCATATATTTT

j_call: TRBJ1-3
clone_size: NA
v_call: TRBV16
d_call: NA
cdr3_aa: CASSQPGSRNTIYF
cdr3_nt: TGTGCCAGCAGCCAACCGGGATCGAGAAACACCATATATTTT

j_call: TRBJ2-1
clone_size: few
v_call: TRBV5-1
d_call: NA
cdr3_aa: CASSTRPSDEQFF
cdr3_nt: TGCGCCAGCAGCACCAGACCTAGCGATGAGCAGTTCTTC

j_call: TRBJ2-7
clone_size: NA
v_call: TRBV2
d_call: TRBD2
cdr3_aa: CASGTSGRGEQYF
cdr3_nt: TGTGCCAGCGGGACTAGCGGGAGGGGTGAGCAGTACTTC

j_call: TRBJ2-3
clone_size: NA
v_call: TRBV6-5
d_call: TRBD1
cdr3_aa: CASLDRGAFYDTQYF
cdr3_nt: TGTGCCAGCCTAGACAGGGGAGCATTTTATGATACGCAGTATTTT

j_call: TRBJ1-3
clone_size: NA
v_call: TRBV29-1
d_call: NA
cdr3_aa: CSVALYSGNTIYF
cdr3_nt: TGCAGCGTTGCTCTTTACTCTGGAAACACCATATATTTT

j_call: TRBJ2-1
clone_size: few
v_call: TRBV28
d_call: NA
cdr3_aa: CASSLGGFGRRSYNEQFF
cdr3_nt: TGTGCCAGCAGTTTAGGGGGGTTTGGGAGAAGGTCCTACAATGAGCAGTTCTTC

j_call: TRBJ2-7
clone_size: NA
v_call: TRBV27
d_call: TRBD2
cdr3_aa: CASRSLAGGPMDEQYF
cdr3_nt: TGTGCCAGCCGGAGCCTAGCGGGAGGGCCAATGGACGAGCAGTACTTC

j_call: TRBJ2-2
clone_size: NA
v_call: TRBV2
d_call: TRBD2
cdr3_aa: CASSGPSGGITGELFF
cdr3_nt: TGTGCCAGCAGTGGCCCGAGCGGGGGGATCACCGGGGAGCTGTTTTTT

j_call: TRBJ2-7
clone_size: NA
v_call: TRBV18
d_call: NA
cdr3_aa: CASSPNDYEQYF
cdr3_nt: TGTGCCAGCTCACCAAATGACTACGAGCAGTACTTC

j_call: TRBJ2-5
clone_size: once
v_call: TRBV7-8
d_call: TRBD2
cdr3_aa: CASSDLGGGGKETQYF
cdr3_nt: TGTGCCAGCAGCGACCTCGGGGGGGGAGGAAAGGAGACCCAGTACTTC

j_call: TRBJ2-5
clone_size: NA
v_call: TRBV6-5
d_call: TRBD2
cdr3_aa: CASSYSSGTSLGTQYF
cdr3_nt: TGTGCCAGCAGTTACTCTTCCGGGACTAGCCTGGGGACCCAGTACTTC

j_call: TRBJ1-5
clone_size: NA
v_call: TRBV30
d_call: NA
cdr3_aa: CAWGPSSNQPQHF
cdr3_nt: TGTGCCTGGGGGCCTTCTAGCAATCAGCCCCAGCATTTT

j_call: TRBJ1-1
clone_size: few
v_call: TRBV19
d_call: TRBD1
cdr3_aa: CASSRGQMNTEAFF
cdr3_nt: TGTGCCAGTAGTAGGGGACAGATGAACACTGAAGCTTTCTTT

j_call: TRBJ1-4
clone_size: NA
v_call: TRBV6-6
d_call: TRBD1
cdr3_aa: CASSYRGRVEKLFF
cdr3_nt: TGTGCCAGCAGTTACAGGGGGCGTGTAGAAAAACTGTTTTTT

j_call: TRBJ1-1
clone_size: few
v_call: TRBV5-1
d_call: NA
cdr3_aa: CASSFETPPMLSGNTEAFF
cdr3_nt: TGCGCCAGCAGCTTCGAAACACCCCCGATGCTATCGGGAAACACTGAAGCTTTCTTT

j_call: TRBJ1-5
clone_size: NA
v_call: TRBV6-1
d_call: TRBD1
cdr3_aa: CASLPGTAINQPQHF
cdr3_nt: TGTGCCAGCCTCCCCGGGACAGCGATCAATCAGCCCCAGCATTTT

j_call: TRBJ2-4
clone_size: NA
v_call: TRBV10-3
d_call: NA
cdr3_aa: CAISEEGRAKNIQYF
cdr3_nt: TGTGCCATCAGCGAGGAGGGTAGGGCCAAAAACATTCAGTACTTC

j_call: TRBJ2-7
clone_size: NA
v_call: TRBV9
d_call: NA
cdr3_aa: CASSVDSSETYEQYF
cdr3_nt: TGTGCCAGCAGCGTAGATTCAAGCGAAACCTACGAGCAGTACTTC

j_call: TRBJ1-6
clone_size: NA
v_call: TRBV30
d_call: TRBD1
cdr3_aa: CAWSVRSWSGQLNSPLHF
cdr3_nt: TGTGCCTGGAGTGTACGATCATGGTCGGGACAGCTTAATTCACCCCTCCACTTT

j_call: TRBJ2-1
clone_size: NA
v_call: TRBV5-1
d_call: TRBD2
cdr3_aa: CASSLGGSSYNEQFF
cdr3_nt: TGCGCCAGCAGCTTAGGCGGGAGCTCCTACAATGAGCAGTTCTTC

j_call: TRBJ1-2
clone_size: NA
v_call: TRBV7-9
d_call: TRBD1
cdr3_aa: CASSSGTGGRGYTF
cdr3_nt: TGTGCCAGCAGCTCGGGGACAGGGGGACGTGGCTACACCTTC

j_call: TRBJ2-1
clone_size: few
v_call: TRBV7-9
d_call: NA
cdr3_aa: CASSFRTALGSEQFF
cdr3_nt: TGTGCCAGCAGCTTCCGGACAGCCCTGGGTAGCGAGCAGTTCTTC

j_call: TRBJ2-5
clone_size: NA
v_call: TRBV6-5
d_call: NA
cdr3_aa: CASSYSIVQGQTQYF
cdr3_nt: TGTGCCAGCAGTTACTCGATTGTGCAGGGTCAGACCCAGTACTTC

j_call: TRBJ1-5
clone_size: NA
v_call: TRBV19
d_call: TRBD1
cdr3_aa: CASSRQGADQPQHF
cdr3_nt: TGTGCCAGTAGTAGACAGGGTGCTGATCAGCCCCAGCATTTT

j_call: TRBJ2-7
clone_size: once
v_call: TRBV6-1
d_call: TRBD1
cdr3_aa: CAISGSSGQVSYEQYF
cdr3_nt: TGTGCCATCAGTGGGAGTTCCGGACAGGTCTCCTACGAGCAGTACTTC

j_call: TRBJ1-2
clone_size: NA
v_call: TRBV6-1
d_call: NA
cdr3_aa: CASSEASPGYGYTF
cdr3_nt: TGTGCCAGCAGTGAAGCATCGCCGGGGTATGGCTACACCTTC

j_call: TRBJ2-6
clone_size: NA
v_call: TRBV7-9
d_call: TRBD1
cdr3_aa: CARGTGGNSGANVLTF
cdr3_nt: TGTGCCAGGGGGACAGGGGGAAACTCTGGGGCCAACGTCCTGACTTTC

j_call: TRBJ2-3
clone_size: NA
v_call: TRBV7-7
d_call: NA
cdr3_aa: CASSPGMSQAQYF
cdr3_nt: TGTGCTAGCAGTCCCGGGATGAGTCAAGCGCAGTATTTT

j_call: TRBJ1-2
clone_size: NA
v_call: TRBV7-9
d_call: NA
cdr3_aa: CSSSSDQTALNYGYTF
cdr3_nt: TGTTCCAGCAGCTCCGACCAGACAGCTCTCAACTATGGCTACACCTTC

j_call: TRBJ2-3
clone_size: once
v_call: TRBV5-1
d_call: TRBD2
cdr3_aa: CASSLTSGPGDTQYF
cdr3_nt: TGCGCCAGCAGCTTGACTAGCGGGCCGGGAGATACGCAGTATTTT

j_call: TRBJ2-7
clone_size: NA
v_call: TRBV27
d_call: TRBD2
cdr3_aa: CASSLASGSSYEQYF
cdr3_nt: TGTGCCAGCAGTTTGGCTAGCGGGTCCTCCTACGAGCAGTACTTC

j_call: TRBJ2-7
clone_size: NA
v_call: TRBV6-1
d_call: NA
cdr3_aa: CASSAWDFSKVEQYF
cdr3_nt: TGTGCCAGCAGTGCGTGGGACTTCTCGAAGGTCGAGCAGTACTTC

j_call: TRBJ2-7
clone_size: NA
v_call: TRBV7-2
d_call: NA
cdr3_aa: CASSPRGGVGEQYF
cdr3_nt: TGTGCCAGCAGCCCCCGAGGGGGGGTGGGGGAGCAGTACTTC